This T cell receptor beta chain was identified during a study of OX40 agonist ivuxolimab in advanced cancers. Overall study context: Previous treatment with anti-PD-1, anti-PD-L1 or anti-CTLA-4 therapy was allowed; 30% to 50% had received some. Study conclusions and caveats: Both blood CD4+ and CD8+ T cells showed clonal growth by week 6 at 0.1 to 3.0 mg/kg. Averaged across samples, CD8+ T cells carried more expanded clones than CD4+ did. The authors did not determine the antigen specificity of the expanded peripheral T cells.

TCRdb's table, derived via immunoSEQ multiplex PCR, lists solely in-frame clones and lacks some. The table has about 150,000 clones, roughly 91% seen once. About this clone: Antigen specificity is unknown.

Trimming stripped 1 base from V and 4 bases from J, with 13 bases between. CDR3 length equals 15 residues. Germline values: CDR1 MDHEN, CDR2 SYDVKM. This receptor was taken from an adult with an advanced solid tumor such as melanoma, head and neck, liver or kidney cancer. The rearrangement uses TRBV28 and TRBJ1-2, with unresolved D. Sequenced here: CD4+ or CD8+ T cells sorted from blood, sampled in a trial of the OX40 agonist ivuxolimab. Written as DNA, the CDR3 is TGTGCCAGCAGTTTATCCCGCCGGGGTGGCTATGGCTACACCTTC. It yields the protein CASSLSRRGGYGYTF.